This passage covers 27 T cell receptor beta chains from one sample sequenced in a study of T cells in Graves' hyperthyroidism and ophthalmopathy. TCR beta CDR3 regions were amplified from RNA transcripts. TCR CDR3 underwent first-round RT-PCR with the HTBI primer set. TCRdb processed the multiplex PCR reads anew with MiXCR; each CDR3 protein has one entry. The sample has about 510,000 distinct CDR3 sequences, roughly 45% seen once. Material for sequencing was peripheral blood or thyroid tissue (not recorded which). The source is an adult woman with Graves' disease, either hyperthyroidism or ophthalmopathy (not recorded which).

This clonotype was seen many times. The chain links TRBV5-1 to TRBJ2-5; TRBD2 aligns across 10 bases. This CDR3 comprises 16 residues. Unmatched junction bases numbered 9, after V lost 2 bases and J lost 5 bases. Per germline, CDR1 SGHRS and CDR2 YFSETQ. The CDR3 spells CASSLLLAGEEETQYF. As DNA, the CDR3 is TGCGCCAGCAGCTTACTTCTAGCGGGAGAGGAGGAGACCCAGTACTTC.

In regard to this clonotype: The CDR3 end shows no conserved phenylalanine or tryptophan, and so a read error is likely. It is unclear where the CDR3 begins or ends on the DNA, so no DNA is shown, and the CDR3 is as TCRdb lists it. The chain combines TRBV14 with TRBJ2-6. CDR1 is SGHDN and CDR2 is FVKESK in the germline V gene. 8 amino acids form the CDR3, both terminal residues included. The chain's CDR3 is CASSQLTS.

This clonotype was seen at least ten times. The chain joins TRBV3-1 to TRBJ2-5; perhaps TRBD2 as D (5 bases). The CDR3 is made up of 15 amino acids. Trimming removed 3 bases from V and 4 bases from J, with 15 bases in between. Germline CDR1 is LGHDT and CDR2 is YNNKEL (reference sequence). The CDR3 protein is CASSHTRTASETQYF. CDR3 DNA: TGTGCCAGCAGCCATACTCGGACTGCGTCAGAGACCCAGTACTTC.

This clonotype was seen a handful of times. The chain links TRBV12-3 or TRBV12-4 to TRBJ2-7; 7 bases line up with TRBD2. V dropped 7 bases and J dropped 0; count of bases not matched to a gene: 6. The CDR3 sequence is 14 residues long. CDR3 coding DNA: TGTGCCAGCACCGGGGGGACGAGCTCCTACGAGCAGTACTTC. It is translated as CASTGGTSSYEQYF.

This clonotype occurred many times. The chain carries TRBV2 and TRBJ2-2, with unresolved D. V lost 6 bases to trimming and J lost 5 bases, with 7 bases between them. The germline CDR1 and CDR2 sequences are SNHLY and FYNNEI. This CDR3 is built from 12 residues. The CDR3 region has the DNA TGTGCCAGCAGCCCGATTACCGGGGAGCTGTTTTTT. This codes for CASSPITGELFF.

This clonotype was found many times. The rearrangement links TRBV5-8 to TRBJ1-1; the D is unclear. The CDR3 contains 13 residues. Germline assignment: CDR1 SGHTS and CDR2 YDEGEE. The V and J ends lost 1 base and 4 bases respectively, with 8 bases between them. CDR3 bases: TGTGCCAGCAGCTTGTACCCAACCACTGAAGCTTTCTTT. This gives the protein CASSLYPTTEAFF.

The chain joins TRBV25-1 to TRBJ1-5; D gene uncertain. CDR3 length equals 14 residues. Germline-derived CDR1 and CDR2 are MGHDK and SYGVNS. V was trimmed by 4 bases and J by 2 bases, leaving 9 bases between them. CDR3 DNA: TGTGCCAGCAGTGTAACCCAGGGCAATCAGCCCCAGCATTTT. This encodes CASSVTQGNQPQHF.

The chain joins TRBV24-1 to TRBJ2-6; D might be TRBD2 (5 bases). The germline gives CDR1 KGHDR, CDR2 SFDVKD. V lost 5 bases, J lost 0 bases, and 13 bases lay in between. This CDR3 spans 17 amino acids. As DNA, the CDR3 is TGTGCCACCAGTGCCCCCGGACTGAACTCTGGGGCCAACGTCCTGACTTTC. It encodes CATSAPGLNSGANVLTF.

This clonotype was seen only a few times. V and J are TRBV7-6 and TRBJ1-1; D may be TRBD1 (5 bases). V lost 5 bases to trimming and J lost 0 bases, with 10 bases between them. The CDR3 length is 14 residues. The germline CDR1 and CDR2 sequences are SGHVS and FNYEAQ. CDR3 nucleotide sequence: TGTGCCAGCAGCCCCCGGACACTGAACACTGAAGCTTTCTTT. It specifies CASSPRTLNTEAFF.

This clonotype has a count of ten or more. This chain connects TRBV29-1 to TRBJ2-5; 8 bases agree with TRBD2. The junction had 10 bases not matched to a gene; V was cut back by 7 bases and J by 3 bases. The germline CDR1 and CDR2 sequences are SQVTM and ANQGSEA. The CDR3 has 14 residues. The CDR3 region is CSAGGRWPEETQYF. CDR3 sequence (DNA): TGCAGCGCGGGGGGGCGGTGGCCTGAAGAGACCCAGTACTTC.

This clonotype occurred many times. V gene TRBV7-6 combines with J gene TRBJ2-7; D may be TRBD2 (7 bases). Trimming stripped 3 bases from V and 7 bases from J, with 16 bases between. This CDR3 is 14 amino acids long. Per germline, CDR1 SGHVS and CDR2 FNYEAQ. CDR3 loop: CASSFLGGAKEQYF. The CDR3 DNA is TGTGCCAGCAGCTTTTTAGGGGGGGCTAAGGAGCAGTACTTC.

The genes are TRBV2 and TRBJ1-1; 9 nucleotides agree with TRBD1. CDR3 length equals 14 residues. Germline V gene data show CDR1 as SNHLY and CDR2 as FYNNEI. Trimming at V came to 8 bases and at J to 3 bases, leaving 7 bases not matched to a gene. The CDR3 bases are TGTGCCAGCTCCGGGGACAGGGCATACACTGAAGCTTTCTTT. Translating it yields CASSGDRAYTEAFF. Together with reference TRBV2 and TRBJ1-1, the CDR3 gives the full variable domain: EPEVTQTPSHQVTQMGQEVILRCVPISNHLYFYWYRQILGQKVEFLVSFYNNEISEKSEIFDDQFSVERPDGSNFTLKIRSTKLEDSAMYFCASSGDRAYTEAFFGQGTRLTVV.

V and J are TRBV7-9 and TRBJ1-5; TRBD1 is a possible D gene (6 bases). The CDR3 loop spans 15 amino acids. Trimming took off 4 bases at V and 2 bases at J, with 12 bases between the two ends. Germline V gene sequence: CDR1 SEHNR, CDR2 FQNEAQ (reference sequence). The DNA of the CDR3 is TGTGCCAGCAGCTCGATGGGGGGCGGCAATCAGCCCCAGCATTTT. It specifies CASSSMGGGNQPQHF.

This clonotype appeared a few times. This chain uses TRBV10-2 with TRBJ2-7; the match to TRBD1 covers 7 bases. In germline, CDR1 is WSHSY, CDR2 SAAADI. J lost 3 bases, V lost 2 bases, and 4 bases had no gene match. The CDR3 has 14 amino acids. CDR3 sequence (DNA): TGCGCCAGCAGTGAGCCGGACAGGAACTACGAGCAGTACTTC. Translating gives CASSEPDRNYEQYF.

The V call is TRBV20-1, the J call TRBJ2-5; D assignment may be TRBD1 or TRBD2 (6 bases each). In germline, CDR1 is DFQATT, CDR2 SNEGSKA (reference sequence). V gave up 4 bases and J gave up 0 bases, with 15 bases separating them. CDR3 length: 15 amino acids. This CDR3 reads CSANLGGRDQETQYF. CDR3 sequence (DNA): TGCAGTGCTAATTTAGGGGGGCGCGACCAAGAGACCCAGTACTTC.

V is TRBV10-3 and J is TRBJ2-7, with 8 bases aligning to TRBD2. The end of the DNA is better explained by TRBJ2-1, so the J call may be wrong. The CDR3 totals 14 residues. Germline CDR1 ENHRY, CDR2 SYGVKD. CDR3 sequence reads: CAVGGGLSYNEQFF. The CDR3 DNA reads TGTGCCGTCGGGGGGGGACTCTCCTACAATGAGCAGTTCTTC.

The chain combines TRBV6-5 with TRBJ1-6; D might be TRBD1 (5 bases). Trimming stripped 7 bases from V and 9 bases from J, with 19 bases between. This CDR3 contains 15 residues. Germline loops: CDR1 MNHEY, CDR2 SVGAGI. The CDR3 region is CASTLRWGSSSPLHF. The CDR3 DNA follows: TGTGCCAGCACCCTGAGGTGGGGGAGTAGTTCACCCCTCCACTTT.

This clonotype was counted between two and nine times. V is TRBV12-3 or TRBV12-4 and J is TRBJ1-1; tentatively, D is TRBD1 (6 bases). This CDR3 has 14 amino acids. V was cut by 6 bases and J by 1 base, with 12 bases left in between. Here the CDR3 reads CASSRTARNTEAFF. In nucleotides, the CDR3 is TGTGCCAGCAGCAGGACAGCGAGGAACACTGAAGCTTTCTTT.

This clonotype has a count of ten or more. This chain links TRBV6-1 with TRBJ1-3, with D possibly TRBD1 on 5 matching bases. CDR1 and CDR2 (germline): MNHNS, SASEGT. The CDR3 is 14 residues long. Trimming removed 11 bases from V and 0 bases from J, with 14 bases in between. CDR3 DNA: TGTGCCGGGGGGATGGACCTCTCTGGAAACACCATATATTTT. As protein: CAGGMDLSGNTIYF.

This clonotype occurred many times. V gene TRBV28 combines with J gene TRBJ2-7; D remains ambiguous. The CDR3 contains 13 residues. Trimming pared 5 bases from V and 3 bases from J, leaving 11 bases between. Germline CDR1 MDHEN, CDR2 SYDVKM. The CDR3 bases are TGTGCCAGCAGTATCCTACGGTACTACGAGCAGTACTTC. Translation: CASSILRYYEQYF.

This clonotype showed up just once. A much larger clonotype is one base distant, so this may be a read error. V and J are TRBV4-2 and TRBJ2-5; TRBD1 aligns across 9 bases. The J call may be faulty, since TRBJ2-1 better matches the DNA end. Germline V gene data show CDR1 as LGHNA and CDR2 as YNFKEQ. This CDR3 comprises 16 residues. CDR3 sequence (DNA): TGTGCCAGCAGCCAAGAATTAGACAGGGGGGAAGAGACCCAGTTCTTC. Its protein is CASSQELDRGEETQFF.

About this clonotype: A junction boundary mismatches the germline segment, possibly from a read error. V is TRBV7-8 and J is TRBJ2-5; D possibly uses TRBD1 or TRBD2 (5 bases each). Germline assignment: CDR1 SGHVS and CDR2 FQNEAQ. The CDR3 sequence is 14 residues long. This CDR3 reads CASSLGGGGETQHF. The CDR3 DNA reads as TGTGCCAGCAGCTTAGGTGGGGGTGGAGAGACCCAGCACTTC.

Ten or more counts support this clonotype. The J gene is TRBJ1-6, the V gene TRBV5-1; tentative D call: TRBD1 (6 bases). V shed 0 bases and J shed 5 bases, with 12 bases lying between them. Germline CDR1 SGHRS, CDR2 YFSETQ. The CDR3 is 16 amino acids. CDR3 coding DNA: TGCGCCAGCAGCTTGGCTGGACAGCTGAATAATTCACCCCTCCACTTT. Translation gives CASSLAGQLNNSPLHF.

This clonotype was observed many times. V is TRBV7-2 and J is TRBJ2-7, with a tentative D call TRBD1 (5 bases). The CDR3 consists of 14 residues. From germline, CDR1 is SGHTA and CDR2 FQGNSA. V shed 1 base and J shed 7 bases, with 14 bases lying between them. The CDR3 sequence: CASSLGTPWNEQYF. CDR3 bases: TGTGCCAGCAGCTTAGGGACACCTTGGAATGAGCAGTACTTC.

The chain uses TRBV12-3 or TRBV12-4 and TRBJ2-5, with D unclear. The CDR3 contains 13 residues. V lost 6 bases to trimming and J lost 3 bases, with 11 bases between them. CDR3 region: CASSFYGEETQYF. The CDR3, as DNA: TGTGCCAGCAGCTTCTACGGAGAAGAGACCCAGTACTTC.

This clonotype came up a few times. This clone may be a read error of a much larger clone one base away. The CDR3 DNA reads as TGTGCCAGCAGCTTAGTACTTTCGAACACCGGGGAGCTGCTTTTT. This sequence encodes CASSLVLSNTGELLF. The chain joins TRBV7-6 to TRBJ2-2, with D tentatively TRBD2 (5 bases). Germline lookup yields CDR1 SGHVS and CDR2 FNYEAQ. The CDR3 is 15 amino acids.

The chain combines TRBV29-1 with TRBJ2-5; TRBD1 matches at 10 bases. The CDR3 covers 13 residues. Losses at the gene ends were 3 bases for V and 2 bases for J; bases not matched to a gene: 0. Germline assignment: CDR1 SQVTM and CDR2 ANQGSEA. Written as DNA, the CDR3 is TGCAGCGTTGAGGACAGGGGGCAAGAGACCCAGTACTTC. Residues: CSVEDRGQETQYF.